The rows below give T cell receptor beta chains drawn from one sample of a study of T-cell memory formation after mild COVID-19. TCRdb called the 5' RACE reads again in MiXCR, with one record for every CDR3 protein. The sample shows about 560,000 distinct CDR3 sequences, roughly 20% of them seen only once. Input material: PBMCs or a T cell subset sorted from them (not recorded which). The receptors come from an adult woman who had mild COVID-19 (a few samples of this study predate the infection). Cell type and time point are not known. Each CDR3 is given with its conserved first and last residue. Fields, in order: clone size, V gene, D gene, J gene, CDR3 protein, CDR3 DNA. The D gene is left open where the match is weak. A clone size is listed for some rows: how often the clone was seen (once, few, many), or a class if it is expanded.

.,TRBV3-1,.,TRBJ1-2,CASSQALGEGYTF,TGTGCCAGCAGCCAAGCATTGGGGGAAGGCTACACCTTC
few,TRBV4-3,TRBD2,TRBJ2-3,CASSHSGVLADTQYF,TGCGCCAGCAGCCACAGCGGGGTCCTTGCAGATACGCAGTATTTT
.,TRBV29-1,.,TRBJ2-7,CSVELGTAPYEQYF,TGCAGCGTCGAACTCGGGACCGCGCCCTACGAGCAGTACTTC
few,TRBV20-1,TRBD2,TRBJ2-5,CSARDVAGLASQETQYF,TGCAGTGCTAGAGATGTGGCAGGACTAGCGTCCCAAGAGACCCAGTACTTC
few,TRBV29-1,.,TRBJ1-1,CSVRFASLNTEAFF,TGCAGCGTCCGTTTTGCGAGCTTGAACACTGAAGCTTTCTTT
.,TRBV20-1,.,TRBJ2-1,CSPRNGTPFNSWNEQFF,TGCAGTCCTAGAAACGGGACACCCTTCAACTCGTGGAATGAGCAGTTCTTC
few,TRBV5-4,TRBD2,TRBJ2-7,CASSSGTSGRGITEQYF,TGTGCCAGCAGCTCGGGGACTAGCGGGAGGGGGATCACCGAGCAGTACTTC
.,TRBV12-3/TRBV12-4,TRBD2,TRBJ2-1,CASSFFGRVRDEQFF,TGTGCCAGCAGTTTTTTCGGGAGGGTGAGGGATGAGCAGTTCTTC
once,TRBV6-1,.,TRBJ1-2,CASSEASRTASNYGYTF,TGTGCCAGCAGTGAAGCGAGCAGGACAGCATCTAACTATGGCTACACCTTC
.,TRBV12-3/TRBV12-4,.,TRBJ1-6,CASSLRGTDNSPLHF,TGTGCCAGCAGTTTAAGGGGAACGGATAATTCACCCCTCCACTTT
.,TRBV20-1,TRBD2,TRBJ2-7,CSARVREPYEQYF,TGCAGTGCTAGGGTGCGGGAGCCCTACGAGCAGTACTTC
few,TRBV7-6,.,TRBJ2-7,CASTLSGGDSKGEQYF,TGTGCCAGCACCCTCAGCGGAGGGGACTCCAAAGGCGAGCAGTACTTC
.,TRBV12-3/TRBV12-4,.,TRBJ1-2,CASSNHKERYTF,TGTGCCAGCAGTAACCATAAAGAGAGATACACCTTC
.,TRBV11-2,TRBD2,TRBJ2-1,CASSYPGLAGLNEQFF,TGTGCCAGCAGCTATCCGGGACTAGCGGGACTCAATGAGCAGTTCTTC
.,TRBV7-2,TRBD2,TRBJ2-5,CASSLVSAGGTQYF,TGTGCCAGCAGCTTAGTTTCAGCGGGGGGGACCCAGTACTTC
few,TRBV5-1,TRBD2,TRBJ2-5,CASTRIPLADQETQYF,TGCGCCAGCACCCGAATACCACTAGCGGACCAAGAGACCCAGTACTTC
.,TRBV20-1,.,TRBJ1-4,CSASLGSTNEKLFF,TGCAGTGCTAGTTTGGGTTCAACTAATGAAAAACTGTTTTTT
.,TRBV29-1,TRBD1,TRBJ1-1,CSVLGTGGRGITEAFF,TGCAGCGTGCTCGGGACAGGGGGCCGAGGAATCACTGAAGCTTTCTTT
.,TRBV9,.,TRBJ2-2,CASSRRLNTGELFF,TGTGCCAGCAGCCGTCGACTGAACACCGGGGAGCTGTTTTTT
many,TRBV7-9,.,TRBJ2-5,CASSLAVGSQETQYF,TGTGCCAGCAGCTTAGCGGTCGGCAGCCAAGAGACCCAGTACTTC
.,TRBV24-1,.,TRBJ2-3,CAAGEGGTDTQYF,TGTGCCGCAGGGGAGGGCGGCACAGATACGCAGTATTTT
few,TRBV2,.,TRBJ1-3,CAARGETGTNTIYF,TGTGCCGCCAGAGGGGAGACTGGGACAAACACCATATATTTT
.,TRBV9,TRBD1,TRBJ1-6,CASSTSQGSSYNSPLHF,TGTGCCAGCAGCACCTCACAGGGGAGCTCCTATAATTCACCCCTCCACTTT